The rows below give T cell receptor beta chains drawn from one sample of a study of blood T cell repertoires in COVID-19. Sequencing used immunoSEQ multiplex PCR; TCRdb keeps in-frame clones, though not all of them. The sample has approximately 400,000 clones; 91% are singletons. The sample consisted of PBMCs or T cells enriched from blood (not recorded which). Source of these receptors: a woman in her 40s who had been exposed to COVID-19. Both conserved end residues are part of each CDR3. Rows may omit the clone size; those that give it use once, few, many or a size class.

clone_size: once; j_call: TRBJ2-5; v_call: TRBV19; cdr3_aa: CASSTGQSDQETQYF
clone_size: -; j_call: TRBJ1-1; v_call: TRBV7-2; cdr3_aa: CASSFSTRMNTEAFF
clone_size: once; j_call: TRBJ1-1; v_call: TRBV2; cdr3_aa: CASSETTTGMNTEAFF
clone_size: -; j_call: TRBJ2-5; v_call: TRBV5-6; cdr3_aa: CASKLQGAVQETQYF
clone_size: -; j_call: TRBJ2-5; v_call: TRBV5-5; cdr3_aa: CASSLQGQETQYF
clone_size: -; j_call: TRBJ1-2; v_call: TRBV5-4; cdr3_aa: CASSLTGTDGYTF
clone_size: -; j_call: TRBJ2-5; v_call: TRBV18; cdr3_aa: CASSLDRVRETQYF
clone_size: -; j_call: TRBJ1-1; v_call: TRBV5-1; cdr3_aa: CASSLMSGDTEAFF
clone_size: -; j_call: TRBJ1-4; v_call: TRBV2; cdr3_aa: CASSRDRADEKLFF
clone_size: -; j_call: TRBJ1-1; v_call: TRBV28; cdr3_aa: CASSQGGDTEAFF
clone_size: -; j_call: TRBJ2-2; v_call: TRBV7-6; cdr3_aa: CASSSSGANTGELFF
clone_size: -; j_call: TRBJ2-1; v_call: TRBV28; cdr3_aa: CASSFSGDRNEQFF
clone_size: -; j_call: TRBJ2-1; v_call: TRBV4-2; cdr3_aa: CASSQDASGGYNEQFF
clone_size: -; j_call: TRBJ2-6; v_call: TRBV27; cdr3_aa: CASSSLLAGVGGANVLTF
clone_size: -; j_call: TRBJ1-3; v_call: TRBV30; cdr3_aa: CAWGTWTASGNTIYF
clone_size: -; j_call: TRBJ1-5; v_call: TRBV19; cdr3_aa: CASRQPGQLNQPQHF
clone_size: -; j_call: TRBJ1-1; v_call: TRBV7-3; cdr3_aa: CASSDQGYTEAFF
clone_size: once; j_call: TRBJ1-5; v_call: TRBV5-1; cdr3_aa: CASSLGGKSGQPQHF
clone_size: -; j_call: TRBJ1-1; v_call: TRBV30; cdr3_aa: CALAGQLIYTEAFF
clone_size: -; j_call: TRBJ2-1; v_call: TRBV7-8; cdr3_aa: CASSLAYTSGGASGPEQFF
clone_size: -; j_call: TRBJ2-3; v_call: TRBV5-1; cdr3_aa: CASSLVTGLAGVVDTQYF
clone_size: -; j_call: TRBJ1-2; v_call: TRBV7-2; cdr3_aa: CASSLAPGTGAQGSYGYTF
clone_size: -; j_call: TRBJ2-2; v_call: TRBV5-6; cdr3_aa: CASSLVGLAGATGELFF
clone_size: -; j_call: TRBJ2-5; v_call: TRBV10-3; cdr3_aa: CATRWDRDQETQYF
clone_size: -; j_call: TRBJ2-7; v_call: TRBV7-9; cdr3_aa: CASSLERGLSYEQYF
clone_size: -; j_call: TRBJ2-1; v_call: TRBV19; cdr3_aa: CASSWDRSYNEQFF
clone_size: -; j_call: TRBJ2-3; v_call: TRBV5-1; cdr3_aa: CASSLALAGTDTQYF
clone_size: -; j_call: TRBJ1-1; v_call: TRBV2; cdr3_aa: CASGRGGNTEAFF
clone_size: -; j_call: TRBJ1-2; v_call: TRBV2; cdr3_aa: CASRKTGPGGYTF
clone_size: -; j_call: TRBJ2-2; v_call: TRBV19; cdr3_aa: CASNRPGDTGELFF
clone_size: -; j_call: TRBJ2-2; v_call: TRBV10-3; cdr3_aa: CAISAAANTGELFF
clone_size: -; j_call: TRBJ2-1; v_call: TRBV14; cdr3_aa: CASSQDPRRGGQFF
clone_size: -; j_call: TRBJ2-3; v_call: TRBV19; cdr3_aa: CASSIKGDTQYF
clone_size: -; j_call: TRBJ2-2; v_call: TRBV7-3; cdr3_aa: CATRHNANTGELFF
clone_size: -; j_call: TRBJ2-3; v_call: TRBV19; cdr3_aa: CASNYRTGTDTQYF
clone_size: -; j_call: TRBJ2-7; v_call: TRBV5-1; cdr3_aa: CASSLALGHTYEQYF